This passage covers 14 T cell receptor beta chains from one sample sequenced in a study of yellow fever vaccine responses in identical twins. TCRdb independently ran MiXCR on the RT-PCR reads; one entry per CDR3 protein. The sample consists of approximately 32,000 distinct CDR3 sequences, roughly three fifths of them appearing once. Sequences were derived from T cells from blood (PBMCs), unsorted or a sorted subset (not recorded which), sampled before or after yellow fever vaccination (not recorded which). These receptors all stem from a woman between 18 and 30 years old who received the yellow fever vaccine.

The rearrangement links TRBV20-1 to TRBJ1-2; D ambiguous. Germline CDR1 is DFQATT and CDR2 is SNEGSKA (reference sequence). The ends were cut back, 4 bases at V and 4 bases at J, with 10 bases in the middle. The CDR3 covers 12 residues. DNA of the CDR3: TGCAGTGCTATGATGGACCGCTATGGCTACACCTTC. It translates to CSAMMDRYGYTF.

This chain joins TRBV28 and TRBJ1-1, with unresolved D. Germline CDR1 is MDHEN and CDR2 is SYDVKM. This CDR3 spans 13 amino acids. Trimming left V 7 bases short and J 4 bases short, with 13 bases between. The DNA for the CDR3 is TGTGCCAGCAACAAAGGGATTAGCACTGAAGCTTTCTTT. Its translation: CASNKGISTEAFF.

The chain is built from TRBV5-1 and TRBJ1-2; TRBD1 matches at 10 bases. This CDR3 region has 14 residues. V was clipped by 3 bases and J by 6 bases; unmatched bases: 5. The V gene's germline CDR1 is SGHRS and CDR2 YFSETQ. CDR3 DNA sequence: TGCGCCAGCAGCTCCACCGGGACAGGGGATGGCTACACCTTC. The encoded protein is CASSSTGTGDGYTF.

This clonotype was seen once. This chain joins TRBV10-3 and TRBJ2-7; D perhaps matches TRBD1 (5 bases). Germline-derived CDR1 and CDR2 are ENHRY and SYGVKD. The CDR3 consists of 12 residues. V was trimmed by 6 bases and J by 7 bases, leaving 13 bases between them. CDR3 bases: TGTGCCATCAGCTTCAGGGTAGGAGAGCAGTACTTC. This translates into CAISFRVGEQYF.

This CDR3 is CASSQELAGGETQYF. In nucleotides, the CDR3 is TGCGCCAGCAGCCAAGAATTGGCGGGAGGAGAGACCCAGTACTTC. The rearrangement uses TRBV4-1 and TRBJ2-5; 8 nucleotides line up with TRBD2. Trimming cost V 0 bases and J 4 bases; bases outside gene matches: 4. Germline V gene lookup returns CDR1 MGHRA and CDR2 YSYEKL. The CDR3 contains 15 residues.

This chain connects TRBV2 to TRBJ2-2; D unclear. The germline V gene has CDR1 SNHLY and CDR2 FYNNEI. The V end lost 3 bases, the J end lost 6 bases, and 8 bases lay between the germline ends. The CDR3 covers 13 residues. Written as DNA, the CDR3 is TGTGCCAGCAGTGACTCCAGTGCCGGGGAGCTGTTTTTT. Translation gives CASSDSSAGELFF. Filled out from reference TRBV2 and TRBJ2-2, the complete variable domain reads EPEVTQTPSHQVTQMGQEVILRCVPISNHLYFYWYRQILGQKVEFLVSFYNNEISEKSEIFDDQFSVERPDGSNFTLKIRSTKLEDSAMYFCASSDSSAGELFFGEGSRLTVL.

The CDR3 DNA reads TGTGCCAGCAGCTTAGGTGGAGGTGAGACGGCTTTCTTT. Its translation is CASSLGGGETAFF. The V call is TRBV11-3, the J call TRBJ1-1; D not certain. The germline gives CDR1 SGHNT, CDR2 YENEEA. The CDR3 sequence is 13 residues long. V lost 1 base to trimming and J lost 11 bases, with 14 bases between them.

CDR3 DNA sequence: TGTGCCACCAGCAAAACAGGGACTGCCGGCCCCGGGGAGCTGTTTTTT. Its translation is CATSKTGTAGPGELFF. The rearrangement joins TRBV15 to TRBJ2-2; either TRBD1 or TRBD2 may fit D (6 bases each). Germline V gives CDR1 LNHNV, CDR2 YYDKDF (reference sequence). This CDR3 region has 16 residues. V lost 4 bases, J lost 6 bases, and 18 bases lay in between.

J is TRBJ2-7 and V is TRBV2; D is unclear. V lost 5 bases and J lost 3, with 11 bases in between. CDR1 and CDR2 (germline): SNHLY, FYNNEI. CDR3 length equals 13 residues. The CDR3 spells CASSTRRNYEQYF. Here the CDR3 DNA reads TGTGCCAGCAGTACGCGGCGGAACTACGAGCAGTACTTC.

This clonotype was detected once. The rearrangement links TRBV6-2 or TRBV6-3 to TRBJ2-3; 8 nucleotides align to TRBD1. The trim removed 4 bases at V and 3 bases at J, leaving 9 bases unmatched. The CDR3 sequence is 16 residues long. Germline values: CDR1 MNHEY, CDR2 SVGEGT. The chain's CDR3 is CASSWSWQGATDTQYF. CDR3 in DNA: TGTGCCAGCAGTTGGAGCTGGCAGGGGGCAACAGATACGCAGTATTTT.

The chain recombines TRBV29-1 with TRBJ2-2; tentatively, D is TRBD1 (5 bases). CDR1 is SQVTM, CDR2 ANQGSEA, per germline. V dropped 4 bases and J dropped 3 bases, with 12 bases sitting between them. The CDR3 length is 14 residues. The DNA of the CDR3 is TGCAGCGTTGTAAGCAGGGTGGACACCGGGGAGCTGTTTTTT. Protein product: CSVVSRVDTGELFF.

The rearrangement uses TRBV28 and TRBJ2-3; no firm D call. Germline V lookup: CDR1 MDHEN, CDR2 SYDVKM. This CDR3 is 13 amino acids long. Trimming shortened V by 10 bases and J by 1 base, and 12 bases separated the two germline ends. CDR3 coding DNA: TGTGCCACAATGAGGTCGGGCACAGATACGCAGTATTTT. As protein: CATMRSGTDTQYF. The full variable domain, with the rest looked up from reference TRBV28 and TRBJ2-3, is DVKVTQSSRYLVKRTGEKVFLECVQDMDHENMFWYRQDPGLGLRLIYFSYDVKMKEKGDIPEGYSVSREKKERFSLILESASTNQTSMYLCATMRSGTDTQYFGPGTRLTVL.

The chain combines TRBV11-3 with TRBJ2-5; D not certain. CDR3 size: 14 residues. Trimming shortened V by 5 bases and J by 7 bases, and 17 bases separated the two germline ends. Germline V CDR1 and CDR2: SGHNT, YENEEA. The CDR3 protein is CASSPSPGYGTQYF. In DNA, the CDR3 is TGTGCCAGCAGCCCCAGCCCAGGTTACGGGACCCAGTACTTC.

In its sample, this clonotype was seen a few times. The chain is built from TRBV12-3 or TRBV12-4 and TRBJ1-3; 7 nucleotides line up with TRBD1. The CDR3 runs 16 residues. Trimming at V came to 3 bases and at J to 1 base, leaving 6 bases not matched to a gene. The CDR3 DNA sequence: TGTGCCAGCAGTTTCCCCAACAGGGGATCTGGAAACACCATATATTTT. Translation: CASSFPNRGSGNTIYF.